These T cell receptor beta chains were read from a single sample in a study of blood T cell repertoires in COVID-19. Data came from immunoSEQ multiplex PCR; TCRdb stores just in-frame clones and leaves some out. Of 350,000 or so clones in the sample, 70% to 90% were seen once. The sequencing input was PBMCs or T cells enriched from blood (not recorded which). Receptor source: a woman aged 40 to 55 with acute COVID-19. CDR3s include the opening cysteine and the closing phenylalanine or tryptophan.

CDR3: CASSLTTTGGNNYGYTF
J: TRBJ1-2
V: TRBV5-1

CDR3: CASSLDGTMNTGELFF
J: TRBJ2-2
V: TRBV7-8

CDR3: CASSPESGANVLTF
J: TRBJ2-6
V: TRBV18

CDR3: CASTLEGYNSPLHF
J: TRBJ1-6
V: TRBV5-4

CDR3: CASEKTNRPQGLQMNTEAFF
J: TRBJ1-1
V: TRBV3-1/TRBV3-2

CDR3: CASSPTVGNSYNEQFF
J: TRBJ2-1
V: TRBV9

CDR3: CASSLGLAGGLDTQYF
J: TRBJ2-3
V: TRBV19

CDR3: CASSSSTSGQFF
J: TRBJ2-1
V: TRBV6-2/TRBV6-3

CDR3: CASRSFQDSYNEQFF
J: TRBJ2-1
V: TRBV28

CDR3: CASRGTLTYEQYF
J: TRBJ2-7
V: TRBV6-5

CDR3: CASSTLGQLNTEAFF
J: TRBJ1-1
V: TRBV7-9

CDR3: CASSQVVSQGAGAEQFF
J: TRBJ2-1
V: TRBV4-3

CDR3: CASSQGGDLSPGKLFF
J: TRBJ1-4
V: TRBV4-3

CDR3: CASSSRREGTYNEQFF
J: TRBJ2-1
V: TRBV7-9

CDR3: CASSRQTGVKGAYGYTF
J: TRBJ1-2
V: TRBV6-6

CDR3: CASRGQINYGYTF
J: TRBJ1-2
V: TRBV2

CDR3: CASSSLDRFYGYTF
J: TRBJ1-2
V: TRBV6-5

CDR3: CASSPTIYGEGGYTF
J: TRBJ1-2
V: TRBV5-5

CDR3: CASSVGAGGVDTQYF
J: TRBJ2-3
V: TRBV9

CDR3: CASSYPGKGNTEAFF
J: TRBJ1-1
V: TRBV6-5

CDR3: CASSSRTAIDEQYF
J: TRBJ2-7
V: TRBV5-1

CDR3: CASSLWTLGGTDTQYF
J: TRBJ2-3
V: TRBV28

CDR3: CASSLAGGTQYF
J: TRBJ2-5
V: TRBV7-6

CDR3: CASSLVGGTYNEQFF
J: TRBJ2-1
V: TRBV5-4

CDR3: CSASPRVF
J: TRBJ1-4
V: TRBV20-1

CDR3: CATSGTGNQPQHF
J: TRBJ1-5
V: TRBV15

CDR3: CATSSSRSGNTIYF
J: TRBJ1-3
V: TRBV15

CDR3: CASSSSRGIGETQYF
J: TRBJ2-5
V: TRBV7-9

CDR3: CATSDSTGWTQYF
J: TRBJ2-5
V: TRBV24-1

CDR3: CASSPTRAGQWGKYTEAFF
J: TRBJ1-1
V: TRBV11-2

CDR3: CASRPGQTSTGELFF
J: TRBJ2-2
V: TRBV19

CDR3: CASGSQGGETEAFF
J: TRBJ1-1
V: TRBV7-2

CDR3: CASSFLGRGLGKNIQYF
J: TRBJ2-4
V: TRBV7-2

CDR3: CASSQGTAYQPQHF
J: TRBJ1-5
V: TRBV4-3

CDR3: CASSQVAGGIQDTQYF
J: TRBJ2-3
V: TRBV3-1/TRBV3-2

CDR3: CASSPWSGDQETQYF
J: TRBJ2-5
V: TRBV18

CDR3: CASSPGAGVDQPQHF
J: TRBJ1-5
V: TRBV18

CDR3: CASSGGQGSIDEQFF
J: TRBJ2-1
V: TRBV7-3

CDR3: CASSQRAGYEQYF
J: TRBJ2-7
V: TRBV4-1

CDR3: CASSRQGISYNEQFF
J: TRBJ2-1
V: TRBV6-5

CDR3: CASSLEATGLNTEAFF
J: TRBJ1-1
V: TRBV5-1

CDR3: CASSPLGTSGVSSYNEQFF
J: TRBJ2-1
V: TRBV9

CDR3: CASSSGSGSSYNEQFF
J: TRBJ2-1
V: TRBV5-6

CDR3: CASSPRDRGPPGTEAFF
J: TRBJ1-1
V: TRBV3-1/TRBV3-2

CDR3: CASSFSGLASEQYF
J: TRBJ2-7
V: TRBV7-9

CDR3: CASGGTGMVGNTIYF
J: TRBJ1-3
V: TRBV28

CDR3: CASSTPRDRRNYGYTF
J: TRBJ1-2
V: TRBV19

CDR3: CASSSRDNSPLHF
J: TRBJ1-6
V: TRBV6-5

CDR3: CASSLLFNGRQTNWGGYTF
J: TRBJ1-2
V: TRBV5-1

CDR3: CASRGLAGYTGELFF
J: TRBJ2-2
V: TRBV25-1

CDR3: CASSEKTRGAGKNIQYF
J: TRBJ2-4
V: TRBV18

CDR3: CASSLAISGVSNQPQHF
J: TRBJ1-5
V: TRBV5-5

CDR3: CATSSPGQLLLTSNQPQHF
J: TRBJ1-5
V: TRBV15

CDR3: CASSLAAGGGGDTQYF
J: TRBJ2-3
V: TRBV7-2

CDR3: CASSGAGAQNSPLHF
J: TRBJ1-6
V: TRBV28

CDR3: CSAQGGLGYGYTF
J: TRBJ1-2
V: TRBV29-1

CDR3: CAIRKGTVSTDTQYF
J: TRBJ2-3
V: TRBV10-3

CDR3: CASSEWGVDQPQHF
J: TRBJ1-5
V: TRBV2

CDR3: CASNNRATGTEAFF
J: TRBJ1-1
V: TRBV4-3